This TCR beta chain was recorded in a study of CD8 T cells in Susac syndrome. Whole-study results and caveats: The authors acknowledged that their TCR sequencing and HLA analysis involved a relatively small number of individuals.

Regarding this clonotype: What it recognizes is unknown.

When the RNA was reverse transcribed, random hexamers were used with an input of roughly 0.45 to 1 ug. The amplification used immunoSEQ multiplex PCR on TCR beta CDR3; it spanned 54 Vbeta and 13 Jbeta. One entry per CDR3 protein results from TCRdb running MiXCR on the immunoSEQ multiplex PCR reads. The top ten hold under 0.095% of the sample, which has 150,000 to 200,000 distinct CDR3 sequences, roughly 92% seen once. Trimming removed 7 bases from V and 4 bases from J; junction bases left unmatched: 5. Germline CDR1 and CDR2: DFQATT and SNEGSKA (reference sequence). The CDR3 has 12 amino acids. The sequenced target, TCR beta, came from blood CD8+ and CD4+ T cells.

The material sequenced was CD4+ T cells from PBMCs. This receptor was obtained from a human donor with multiple sclerosis. The V call is TRBV20-1, the J call TRBJ2-5, with 8 bases fitting TRBD2. The CDR3 DNA reads as TGCAGTGTCCGGGGGGGCAGAGAGACCCAGTACTTC. Its translation: CSVRGGRETQYF.